This entry features one TCR beta chain sequence. Its target is unknown. Germline V gives CDR1 LNHDA, CDR2 SQIVND (reference sequence). V lost 5 bases, J lost 4 bases, and 11 bases lay in between. The CDR3 is 13 residues long. This sample is part of a study of OX40 agonist ivuxolimab in advanced cancers. Study-wide points: Expanded clones were, on average, more numerous among CD8+ T cells than CD4+.

Sequencing was performed with immunoSEQ multiplex PCR; in TCRdb, only in-frame clones are kept and a portion is missing. The sample contains 25,000 to 30,000 clones, 70% to 80% of which appear only once. The chain recombines TRBV19 with TRBJ1-2; D is perhaps TRBD1 (6 bases). The TCR sequence derives from an adult with an advanced solid tumor such as melanoma, head and neck, liver or kidney cancer. The specimen was CD4+ or CD8+ T cells sorted from blood, collected in a trial of the OX40 agonist ivuxolimab. CDR3 nucleotides: TGTGCCAGTAGTGTGGGGGGCACCTATGGCTACACCTTC. Its protein product is CASSVGGTYGYTF.